This T cell receptor beta chain is drawn from a study of a mutant IDH1 vaccine in newly diagnosed glioma. Study as a whole: The earlier regimen, radiotherapy, temozolomide, or both, was most often both.

Overall study findings and caveats: Variations in leading peripheral T cell clonotypes appeared to have no connection with pseudoprogression.

Measured with immunoSEQ multiplex PCR; TCRdb has only the in-frame clones, and not every one. This sample carries approximately 66,000 clones, less than 90% of them seen once, and the ten largest clones take about 4%. Details on this clone: Its antigen is currently unknown.

The time point here: week 35, safety follow-up. Each dose of the vaccine consisted of 300 ug of mutant IDH1 20-mer peptide, with topical imiquimod. At weeks 1, 3, 5, 7, 11, 15, 19 and 23, patients received a vaccination, eight in all. The TCR originated in a man aged 25 to 40 with glioma. Sequences were derived from PBMCs, sampled from a glioma patient whose treatment included an IDH1 peptide vaccine.

The CDR3 DNA sequence: TGTGCCAGTAGTCCCCTAACAGGGGGCAAGGGCTACACCTTC. It encodes CASSPLTGGKGYTF. The chain joins TRBV19 to TRBJ1-2, with 9 bases that match TRBD1. V lost 5 bases to trimming and J lost 8 bases; unmatched junction nucleotides: 9. Germline V gene data show CDR1 as LNHDA and CDR2 as SQIVND (reference sequence). The CDR3 spans 14 residues.